The 25 T cell receptor beta chains given below trace back to one sample, sequenced in a study of blood T cell repertoires in COVID-19 (TCRdb year 2020). The library came from the immunoSEQ multiplex PCR assay. Drawn from immuneACCESS, this table holds only the in-frame rearrangements with V and J called that TCRdb kept. Clones are partly lost; checked studies trace under half to an unresolved V gene and leave the rest unexplained. The table for this sample lists roughly 41,000 clones; about 82% of them were counted only once. The ten largest clonotypes hold roughly 5.2% of the sample. The specimen sequenced was peripheral blood. The receptors here all came from a man aged 50 to 60 with active COVID-19.

The J gene is TRBJ2-7, the V gene TRBV5-5, with D possibly being TRBD2 (5 bases). CDR1 and CDR2 (germline): SGHKS, YYEKEE (reference sequence). There are 14 residues in the CDR3. V was clipped by 4 bases and J by 2 bases, with 13 bases between them. Here the CDR3 DNA reads TGTGCCAGCAGCCGGGGTGGCTCTCCCTACGAGCAGTACTTC. Protein sequence: CASSRGGSPYEQYF.

This rearrangement joins TRBV7-2 to TRBJ1-2, with TRBD1 as a possible D gene (6 bases). Trimming left V 1 base short and J 6 bases short, with 12 bases between. CDR1 and CDR2 (germline): SGHTA, FQGNSA. This CDR3 is 14 amino acids long. The CDR3 DNA sequence: TGTGCCAGCAGCTTAGGGGCCAGGGGAGATGGCTACACCTTC. Protein product: CASSLGARGDGYTF.

The V and J genes are TRBV6-6 and TRBJ2-3, with 10 bases matching TRBD2. The CDR3 spans 14 residues. With 5 bases clipped from V and 6 bases from J, the junction kept 5 bases outside the gene matches. The germline gives CDR1 MNHNY, CDR2 SVGAGI (reference sequence). The DNA of the CDR3 is TGTGCCAGCAGTAGCGGGGGGGCTAGGGATACGCAGTATTTT. Translated, it gives CASSSGGARDTQYF.

This sequence joins TRBV28 and TRBJ1-2; a weak D match, TRBD1 (5 bases). Per the germline V gene, CDR1 is MDHEN and CDR2 is SYDVKM. Trimming shortened V by 6 bases and J by 7 bases, and 12 bases separated the two germline ends. The CDR3 spans 12 residues. CDR3 protein: CASRAGGSGYTF. The CDR3 DNA follows: TGTGCCAGCAGGGCGGGGGGTTCTGGCTACACCTTC.

V is TRBV5-1 and J is TRBJ2-7; 9 bases match TRBD2. This CDR3 region has 15 residues. Per the germline V gene, CDR1 is SGHRS and CDR2 is YFSETQ. J lost 3 bases, V lost 0 bases, and 4 bases had no gene match. CDR3 amino acids: CASSLAAGGFYEQYF. CDR3 nucleotides: TGCGCCAGCAGCTTGGCCGCGGGGGGGTTCTACGAGCAGTACTTC.

The chain employs TRBV11-2 and TRBJ2-5; D perhaps matches TRBD2 (5 bases). The CDR3 runs to 16 residues. Germline V gives CDR1 SGHAT, CDR2 FQNNGV. Trimming cost V 1 base and J 2 bases, with 14 bases left between them. The CDR3 DNA is TGTGCCAGCAGCTTAGGGGAGTTCCCCCCGCAAGAGACCCAGTACTTC. It encodes CASSLGEFPPQETQYF.

J is TRBJ2-3 and V is TRBV15, with a tentative D call TRBD1 (5 bases). Germline lookup yields CDR1 LNHNV and CDR2 YYDKDF (reference sequence). V was trimmed by 6 bases and J by 1 base, leaving 11 bases between them. The CDR3 length is 14 residues. The CDR3 here is CATRDRRGTDTQYF. DNA for the CDR3: TGTGCCACCAGGGATCGCAGGGGCACAGATACGCAGTATTTT.

This chain links TRBV19 with TRBJ2-7; D is undetermined. From germline, CDR1 is LNHDA and CDR2 SQIVND (reference sequence). This CDR3 spans 15 amino acids. Trimming left V 0 bases short and J 7 bases short, with 16 bases between. The CDR3 nucleotides read TGTGCCAGTAGTATAGATTGGTCCGGTACGAGGGAGCAGTACTTC. Translation: CASSIDWSGTREQYF.

The V gene is TRBV10-2, the J gene TRBJ2-5; 7 bases line up with TRBD1. V lost 7 bases, J lost 5 bases, and 13 bases stayed unmatched. The CDR3 length is 15 residues. CDR1 is WSHSY, CDR2 SAAADI, per germline. The CDR3 DNA sequence: TGCGCCAGCACCAACACACAGGGGTCGTGGGAGACCCAGTACTTC. Translating gives CASTNTQGSWETQYF.

This sequence joins TRBV7-2 and TRBJ2-1, with D possibly being TRBD2 (7 bases). V lost 3 bases and J 8 bases, leaving 11 bases between the germline ends. CDR3 length: 13 residues. Per the germline V gene, CDR1 is SGHTA and CDR2 is FQGNSA. This chain's CDR3 is CASSFGGADEQFF. The CDR3 nucleotides read TGTGCCAGCAGCTTTGGGGGGGCCGATGAGCAGTTCTTC.

This clone was seen only a few times. This chain links TRBV4-1 with TRBJ1-2; a possible D gene is TRBD1 (5 bases). V dropped 0 bases and J dropped 5 bases, with 10 bases sitting between them. Germline V gives CDR1 MGHRA, CDR2 YSYEKL. The length of the CDR3 is 14 residues. CDR3 bases: TGCGCCAGCAGCCAAGAGGCAGGGTGGTATGGCTACACCTTC. As protein: CASSQEAGWYGYTF.

This chain connects TRBV6-5 to TRBJ1-2; 7 bases fit TRBD1. Germline values: CDR1 MNHEY, CDR2 SVGAGI. Losses at the gene ends were 3 bases for V and 7 bases for J; bases not matched to a gene: 14. This CDR3 has 16 amino acids. The CDR3 here is CASSYISPTGVVGYTF. CDR3 bases: TGTGCCAGCAGTTATATTTCCCCTACAGGGGTGGTTGGCTACACCTTC.

The chain combines TRBV4-3 with TRBJ2-1, with a tentative D call TRBD2 (6 bases). This CDR3 has 17 amino acids. Trimming took off 0 bases at V and 0 bases at J, with 12 bases between the two ends. In germline, CDR1 is LGHNA, CDR2 YSLEER. This CDR3 is CASSQDPGGASYNEQFF. The DNA for the CDR3 is TGCGCCAGCAGCCAAGATCCCGGCGGGGCCTCCTACAATGAGCAGTTCTTC.

This clone was counted between two and nine times. The chain couples TRBV27 to TRBJ2-7; the D gene is possibly TRBD1 (7 bases). Between the trimmed V and J ends, which lost 9 bases and 2 bases, there was a span of 17 bases. The CDR3 sequence is 14 residues long. Germline V gene sequence: CDR1 MNHEY, CDR2 SMNVEV (reference sequence). As DNA, the CDR3 is TGTGCCAGATCCCCCGCGGGACAGACCTACGAGCAGTACTTC. Translation: CARSPAGQTYEQYF.

The J gene is TRBJ2-7, the V gene TRBV13; 8 bases align to TRBD1. V lost 5 bases to trimming and J lost 5 bases; unmatched junction nucleotides: 11. Germline CDR1 is PRHDT and CDR2 is FYEKMQ (reference sequence). CDR3 length: 15 amino acids. CDR3: CASSPTGQGRDEQYF. The CDR3 DNA follows: TGTGCCAGCAGCCCGACCGGACAGGGTCGCGACGAGCAGTACTTC.

V is TRBV4-1 and J is TRBJ2-5; 7 nucleotides agree with TRBD2. The CDR3 has 17 residues. The ends lost 0 bases at V and 7 bases at J; junction bases unmatched: 14. CDR1 is MGHRA, CDR2 YSYEKL, per germline. CDR3 DNA sequence: TGCGCCAGCAGCCAAGATGGGAGCGGGGCGAACGGGGGGACCCAGTACTTC. Translating gives CASSQDGSGANGGTQYF.

This rearrangement joins TRBV15 to TRBJ1-2; no reliable D call. Between the trimmed V and J ends, which lost 11 bases and 0 bases, there was a span of 16 bases. The CDR3 runs to 14 residues. Germline loops: CDR1 LNHNV, CDR2 YYDKDF (reference sequence). The CDR3 reads CAEASPIPNYGYTF. DNA of the CDR3: TGTGCCGAGGCCAGTCCTATCCCTAACTATGGCTACACCTTC.

The genes are TRBV6-5 and TRBJ2-7; the D gene is possibly TRBD2 (6 bases). The CDR3 contains 15 residues. Germline V gene data show CDR1 as MNHEY and CDR2 as SVGAGI. Trimming left V 6 bases short and J 3 bases short, with 18 bases between. CDR3 sequence reads: CASSPGSGPFYEQYF. The CDR3 DNA follows: TGTGCCAGCAGCCCGGGTAGCGGCCCCTTCTACGAGCAGTACTTC.

This clone occurred a few times. The chain is built from TRBV29-1 and TRBJ1-2, with D hard to call. This CDR3 spans 13 amino acids. V shed 4 bases and J shed 1 base, with 10 bases lying between them. Germline assignment: CDR1 SQVTM and CDR2 ANQGSEA. The CDR3 DNA sequence: TGCAGCGTTGCTGAGAAATTTAACTATGGCTACACCTTC. Its translation: CSVAEKFNYGYTF.

V and J are TRBV3-1 (or the pseudogene TRBV3-2) and TRBJ2-1; D is perhaps TRBD2 (6 bases). The CDR3 has 13 amino acids. CDR1 LGHDT and CDR2 YNNKEL come from the germline V gene (reference sequence). Trimming took 6 bases from V and 7 from J, leaving 13 bases between them. CDR3 in DNA: TGTGCCAGCAGTCAACAGACTAGGAATGAGCAGTTCTTC. Residues: CASSQQTRNEQFF.

This clone was found once. The V gene is TRBV5-4, the J gene TRBJ2-1, with D possibly matching TRBD2 (5 bases). CDR1 is SGHNT, CDR2 YYREEE, per germline (reference sequence). Trimming pared 3 bases from V and 9 bases from J, leaving 19 bases between. The CDR3 sequence is 15 residues long. CDR3 region: CASSSSPNRGIEQFF. The CDR3 region has the DNA TGTGCCAGCAGCTCCTCCCCCAATCGGGGTATTGAGCAGTTCTTC.

The chain employs TRBV19 and TRBJ1-4; maybe TRBD1 (5 bases). The V end was cut by 7 bases, the J end by 0 bases, with 12 bases between. CDR1 and CDR2 (germline): LNHDA, SQIVND (reference sequence). The CDR3 loop spans 15 amino acids. The CDR3 DNA reads as TGTGCCAGTACCCCCTGGGGGGCAACTAATGAAAAACTGTTTTTT. Encoded protein: CASTPWGATNEKLFF. Full variable domain (outside the CDR3, taken from reference TRBV19 and TRBJ1-4): DGGITQSPKYLFRKEGQNVTLSCEQNLNHDAMYWYRQDPGQGLRLIYYSQIVNDFQKGDIAEGYSVSREKKESFPLTVTSAQKNPTAFYLCASTPWGATNEKLFFGSGTQLSVL.

The rearrangement joins TRBV27 to TRBJ1-4; unclear D gene. The V end lost 7 bases, the J end lost 7 bases, and 10 bases lay between the germline ends. The CDR3 runs 12 residues. Germline V gene lookup returns CDR1 MNHEY and CDR2 SMNVEV (reference sequence). This CDR3 reads CASTGFGEKLFF. CDR3 sequence (DNA): TGTGCCAGCACCGGGTTTGGTGAAAAACTGTTTTTT.

This clone rates as medium-sized. The V gene is TRBV5-4, the J gene TRBJ1-1; no clear D gene. The CDR3 covers 16 residues. Germline V gene lookup returns CDR1 SGHNT and CDR2 YYREEE (reference sequence). Trimming shortened V by 1 base and J by 3 bases, and 16 bases separated the two germline ends. The CDR3 nucleotides read TGTGCCAGCAGCTTGTATTCAATAGGGAGGGACACTGAAGCTTTCTTT. Translated: CASSLYSIGRDTEAFF.

The J gene is TRBJ2-3, the V gene TRBV5-1; 8 bases match TRBD2. CDR1 and CDR2 from the germline V gene are SGHRS and YFSETQ. The J segment lost 0 bases and the V segment lost 4 bases, leaving 4 bases of the junction unmatched. CDR3 length: 15 amino acids. The CDR3 spells CASSERGPSTDTQYF. CDR3 nucleotides: TGCGCCAGCAGCGAGCGGGGGCCTAGCACAGATACGCAGTATTTT.